The 18 T cell receptor beta chains below all came from one sample that was sequenced in a study of shared clonotypes between healthy human individuals. Profiled with immunoSEQ multiplex PCR; TCRdb holds only in-frame clones, not every one. Of about 1.1 million clones in the sample, roughly 80% are singletons; the top ten hold roughly 0.9%. Sample: memory CD4+ T cells from PBMCs. The subset was: CD45RA-negative fraction. These receptors originate from a man between 18 and 35 years old in good health. Some clones in this sample may be carry-over from other donors' samples.

The chain employs TRBV7-2 and TRBJ2-1, with TRBD2 matching over 14 bases. With V trimmed by 8 bases and J by 9 bases, 18 bases remained unmatched. The germline V gene has CDR1 SGHTA and CDR2 FQGNSA. This CDR3 contains 18 residues. The CDR3 region has the DNA TGTGCCAGCGTTCGACTAGCGGGAGGGAGTAACCTACAACTTGAGCAGTTCTTC. Translation gives CASVRLAGGSNLQLEQFF.

A remark on this clone: Possible read error: a much larger clone is one base away. The genes are TRBV30 and TRBJ2-7; 8 bases line up with TRBD2. Germline lookup yields CDR1 GTSNPN and CDR2 SVGIG (reference sequence). This CDR3 region has 15 residues. CDR3 coding DNA: TGTGCCCGGAGCCTCGGACTAGCCGGGACCTACGAGCAGTACTTC. Encoded protein: CARSLGLAGTYEQYF.

Worth noting for this clone: A single base separates this from a much larger clone, so it may be a read error. The final CDR3 position lacks the conserved phenylalanine or tryptophan, pointing to a likely read error. The DNA is omitted, as the CDR3 cannot be located on it reliably, and the CDR3 follows TCRdb's listing. This rearrangement joins TRBV7-8 to TRBJ1-3; the table gives TRBD1 as D, unverified against the DNA. The V gene's germline CDR1 is SGHVS and CDR2 FQNEAQ. The CDR3 length is 14 residues, termini included. The CDR3 protein is CASSARLVKGELHS.

This chain links TRBV6-6 with TRBJ2-5; D is uncertain. The CDR3 has 11 residues. Germline assignment: CDR1 MNHNY and CDR2 SVGAGI (reference sequence). Between the trimmed V and J ends, which lost 6 bases and 4 bases, there was a span of 6 bases. CDR3 DNA: TGTGCCAGCAGGTGGGGAGAGACCCAGTACTTC. This translates into CASRWGETQYF.

The V gene is TRBV10-3, the J gene TRBJ2-7; D is perhaps TRBD2 (6 bases). The CDR3 length is 16 residues. Germline CDR1 reads ENHRY; CDR2 reads SYGVKD. Between the trimmed V and J ends, which lost 3 bases and 5 bases, there was a span of 20 bases. The CDR3 loop is CAISDGRRGLPNEQYF. For the CDR3, the DNA is TGTGCCATCAGTGACGGCAGGAGGGGCTTACCCAACGAGCAGTACTTC.

The rearrangement joins TRBV28 to TRBJ2-6; no firm D call. Germline values: CDR1 MDHEN, CDR2 SYDVKM. The CDR3 totals 16 residues. V lost 6 bases to trimming and J lost 4 bases, with 16 bases between them. This chain's CDR3 is CASSTLKGAGANVLTF. The CDR3 nucleotides are TGTGCCAGCAGCACCCTCAAGGGTGCAGGGGCCAACGTCCTGACTTTC.

The chain combines TRBV11-3 with TRBJ2-3; D tentatively reads TRBD1 or TRBD2 (5 bases each). The ends were cut back, 1 base at V and 2 bases at J, with 7 bases in the middle. The CDR3 sequence is 14 residues long. Germline CDR1 and CDR2: SGHNT and YENEEA. CDR3 amino acids: CASSLGGYTDTQYF. CDR3 nucleotides: TGTGCCAGCAGCTTAGGGGGGTACACAGATACGCAGTATTTT.

Here the CDR3 reads CAGDSTNEKLFF. The CDR3, as DNA: TGTGCCGGGGATTCAACTAATGAAAAACTGTTTTTT. This chain uses TRBV27 with TRBJ1-4; D remains ambiguous. CDR3 size: 12 residues. Per germline, CDR1 MNHEY and CDR2 SMNVEV (reference sequence). The V end lost 11 bases, the J end lost 0 bases, and 7 bases lay between the germline ends.

V usage is TRBV2 and J usage is TRBJ2-5, with D possibly called TRBD1 or TRBD2 (5 bases each). This CDR3 has 13 amino acids. V lost 1 base and J lost 11, with 14 bases in between. The germline V gene has CDR1 SNHLY and CDR2 FYNNEI. In DNA, the CDR3 is TGTGCCAGCAGTGAAGTGACAGACGGGGAGCAGTACTTC. Encoded protein: CASSEVTDGEQYF.

The V call is TRBV2, the J call TRBJ2-7; D remains unclear. CDR1 is SNHLY and CDR2 is FYNNEI in the germline V gene. Trimming took off 7 bases at V and 0 bases at J, with 13 bases between the two ends. The CDR3 runs to 14 residues. The CDR3 DNA is TGTGCCAGCACCCTGGTCACTAACTCCTACGAGCAGTACTTC. Protein sequence: CASTLVTNSYEQYF.

The rearrangement joins TRBV12-1 to TRBJ2-4; whether TRBD2, the table's D call, matches the DNA was not checked. TRBV12-1 is noted as a pseudogene. The CDR3 runs 17 residues. This chain's CDR3 is CASSFSPAGSAKNIQYF. The DNA for the CDR3 is TGTGCCAGCAGCTTTAGTCCAGCGGGCTCAGCCAAAAACATTCAGTACTTC.

This chain joins TRBV19 and TRBJ1-3; D remains unclear. Germline loops: CDR1 LNHDA, CDR2 SQIVND (reference sequence). V lost 7 bases and J 0 bases, leaving 7 bases between the germline ends. The CDR3 loop spans 13 amino acids. Here the CDR3 DNA reads TGTGCCAGTAAGCCGAGCTCTGGAAACACCATATATTTT. Amino acids: CASKPSSGNTIYF.

The rearrangement links TRBV7-8 to TRBJ1-1, with 7 positions matching TRBD1. Looked up from germline, CDR1 is SGHVS and CDR2 is FQNEAQ. This CDR3 has 16 residues. The J segment lost 5 bases and the V segment lost 5 bases, leaving 14 bases of the junction unmatched. The CDR3 spells CASSRFGGQKLTEAFF. The CDR3 region has the DNA TGTGCCAGCAGCCGTTTCGGGGGACAGAAGTTAACTGAAGCTTTCTTT.

This clone showed up just once. This chain links TRBV5-1 with TRBJ1-1; D might be TRBD1 (6 bases). The CDR3 sequence is 14 residues long. The V gene lost 4 bases and the J gene lost 5 bases, with 15 bases spanning the gap. CDR1 is SGHRS, CDR2 YFSETQ, per germline. CDR3 amino acids: CASSQQTGGTEAFF. DNA for the CDR3: TGCGCCAGCAGCCAGCAGACAGGTGGAACTGAAGCTTTCTTT.

This clone appeared many times. The chain employs TRBV7-2 and TRBJ2-1; D gene uncertain. Germline assignment: CDR1 SGHTA and CDR2 FQGNSA. Between the trimmed V and J ends, which lost 6 bases and 9 bases, there was a span of 15 bases. This CDR3 is built from 13 residues. DNA for the CDR3: TGTGCCAGCAGTCCCACCAAGCACCCTGAGCAGTTCTTC. Its translation: CASSPTKHPEQFF. The complete variable domain, with remaining parts taken from reference TRBV7-2 and TRBJ2-1, reads GAGVSQSPSNKVTEKGKDVELRCDPISGHTALYWYRQSLGQGLEFLIYFQGNSAPDKSGLPSDRFSAERTGGSVSTLTIQRTQQEDSAVYLCASSPTKHPEQFFGPGTRLTVL.

The gene calls are TRBV11-2 and TRBJ1-1; D might be TRBD1 (5 bases). The length of the CDR3 is 15 residues. V dropped 3 bases and J dropped 5 bases, with 16 bases sitting between them. The V gene's germline CDR1 is SGHAT and CDR2 FQNNGV. The CDR3 loop is CASSFHTGRGTEAFF. CDR3 nucleotide sequence: TGTGCCAGCAGCTTCCACACGGGGCGGGGGACTGAAGCTTTCTTT. The full variable domain, its missing parts supplied by reference TRBV11-2 and TRBJ1-1, is EAGVAQSPRYKIIEKRQSVAFWCNPISGHATLYWYQQILGQGPKLLIQFQNNGVVDDSQLPKDRFSAERLKGVDSTLKIQPAKLEDSAVYLCASSFHTGRGTEAFFGQGTRLTVV.

The gene calls are TRBV19 and TRBJ2-1; D not certain. The V end was cut by 10 bases, the J end by 0 bases, with 16 bases between. CDR1 LNHDA and CDR2 SQIVND come from the germline V gene (reference sequence). The CDR3 totals 15 residues. Written as DNA, the CDR3 is TGTGCCACCCAGGCGTCGTGGAGCTCCTACAATGAGCAGTTCTTC. This sequence encodes CATQASWSSYNEQFF.

The V and J genes are TRBV11-3 and TRBJ1-1; 7 nucleotides match TRBD1. The CDR3 covers 13 residues. V lost 5 bases to trimming and J lost 7 bases; unmatched junction nucleotides: 7. CDR1 is SGHNT, CDR2 YENEEA, per germline. This CDR3 is CASSPRQGGEAFF. The CDR3 DNA follows: TGTGCCAGCAGCCCAAGACAGGGTGGTGAAGCTTTCTTT.